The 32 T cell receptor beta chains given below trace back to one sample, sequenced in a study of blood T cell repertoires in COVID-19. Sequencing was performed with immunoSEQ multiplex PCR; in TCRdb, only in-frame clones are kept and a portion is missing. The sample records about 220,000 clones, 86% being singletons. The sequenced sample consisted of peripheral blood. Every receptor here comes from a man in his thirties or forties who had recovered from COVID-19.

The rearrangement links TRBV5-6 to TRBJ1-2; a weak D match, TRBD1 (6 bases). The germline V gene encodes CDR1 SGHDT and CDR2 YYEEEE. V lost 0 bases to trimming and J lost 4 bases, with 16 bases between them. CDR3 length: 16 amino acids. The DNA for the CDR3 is TGTGCCAGCAGCTTGGGCGCTACAGGGATTGTCTATGGCTACACCTTC. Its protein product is CASSLGATGIVYGYTF.

The CDR3 loop is CASSQGANYGYTF. The CDR3 DNA follows: TGTGCCAGCAGCCAAGGGGCAAACTATGGCTACACCTTC. This sequence joins TRBV7-2 and TRBJ1-2; a possible D gene is TRBD1 (5 bases). CDR1 SGHTA and CDR2 FQGNSA come from the germline V gene. CDR3 length: 13 amino acids. Trimming shortened V by 5 bases and J by 2 bases, and 9 bases separated the two germline ends.

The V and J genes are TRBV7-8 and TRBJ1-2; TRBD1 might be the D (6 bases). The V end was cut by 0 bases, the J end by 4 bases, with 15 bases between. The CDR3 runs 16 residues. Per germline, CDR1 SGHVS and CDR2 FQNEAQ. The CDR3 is CASSLAAAGAGYGYTF. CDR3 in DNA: TGTGCCAGCAGCTTAGCGGCGGCGGGGGCTGGCTATGGCTACACCTTC.

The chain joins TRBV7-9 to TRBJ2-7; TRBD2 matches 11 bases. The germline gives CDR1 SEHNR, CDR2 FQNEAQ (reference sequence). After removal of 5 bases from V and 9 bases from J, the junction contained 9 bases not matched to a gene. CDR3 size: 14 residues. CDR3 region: CASSASLAGGRQYF. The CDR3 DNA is TGTGCCAGCAGCGCTAGTCTAGCGGGGGGTCGGCAGTACTTC.

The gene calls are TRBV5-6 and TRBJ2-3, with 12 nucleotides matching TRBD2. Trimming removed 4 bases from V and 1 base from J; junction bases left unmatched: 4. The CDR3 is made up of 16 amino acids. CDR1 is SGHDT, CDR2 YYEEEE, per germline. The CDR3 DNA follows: TGTGCCAGCAGCATACTAGCGGGGGGCGGCACAGATACGCAGTATTTT. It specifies CASSILAGGGTDTQYF.

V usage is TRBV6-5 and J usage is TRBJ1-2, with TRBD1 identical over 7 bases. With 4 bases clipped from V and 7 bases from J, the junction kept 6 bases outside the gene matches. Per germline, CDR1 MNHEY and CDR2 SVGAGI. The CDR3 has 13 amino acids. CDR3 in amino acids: CASSSTGAGGYTF. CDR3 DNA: TGTGCCAGCAGTTCCACAGGGGCGGGTGGCTACACCTTC.

CDR3 sequence: CASSLRLAGVRGELFF. DNA of the CDR3: TGTGCCAGCAGCCTCCGACTAGCGGGGGTTAGGGGGGAGCTGTTTTTT. This chain links TRBV4-2 with TRBJ2-2; TRBD2 matches at 12 bases. The J segment lost 8 bases and the V segment lost 4 bases, leaving 8 bases of the junction unmatched. The CDR3 totals 16 residues. Germline CDR1 LGHNA, CDR2 YNFKEQ.

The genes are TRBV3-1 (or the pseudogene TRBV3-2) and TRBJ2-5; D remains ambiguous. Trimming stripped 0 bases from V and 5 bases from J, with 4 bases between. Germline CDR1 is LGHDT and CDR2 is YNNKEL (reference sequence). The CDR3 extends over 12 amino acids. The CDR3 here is CASSQDSETQYF. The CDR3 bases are TGTGCCAGCAGCCAAGATAGTGAGACCCAGTACTTC.

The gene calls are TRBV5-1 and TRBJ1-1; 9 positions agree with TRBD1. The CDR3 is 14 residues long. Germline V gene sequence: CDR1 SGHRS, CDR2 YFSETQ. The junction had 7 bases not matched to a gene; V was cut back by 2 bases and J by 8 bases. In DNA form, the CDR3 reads TGCGCCAGCAGCTTACAGGGGGCTAAGATCGAAGCTTTCTTT. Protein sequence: CASSLQGAKIEAFF. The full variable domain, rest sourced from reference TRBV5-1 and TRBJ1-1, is KAGVTQTPRYLIKTRGQQVTLSCSPISGHRSVSWYQQTPGQGLQFLFEYFSETQRNKGNFPGRFSGRQFSNSRSEMNVSTLELGDSALYLCASSLQGAKIEAFFGQGTRLTVV.

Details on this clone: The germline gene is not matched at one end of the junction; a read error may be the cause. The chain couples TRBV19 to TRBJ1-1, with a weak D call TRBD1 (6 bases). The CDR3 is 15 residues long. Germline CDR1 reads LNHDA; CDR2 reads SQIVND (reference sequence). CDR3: CASSILVGTSTGAFF. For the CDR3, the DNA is TGTGCCAGTAGTATTTTGGTCGGGACAAGTACTGGAGCTTTCTTT.

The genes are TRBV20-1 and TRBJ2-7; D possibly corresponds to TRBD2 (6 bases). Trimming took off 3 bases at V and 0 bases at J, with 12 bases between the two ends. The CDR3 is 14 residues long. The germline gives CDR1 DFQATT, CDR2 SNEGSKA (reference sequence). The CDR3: CSASGGVTSYEQYF. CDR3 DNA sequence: TGCAGTGCTAGTGGCGGGGTTACCTCCTACGAGCAGTACTTC.

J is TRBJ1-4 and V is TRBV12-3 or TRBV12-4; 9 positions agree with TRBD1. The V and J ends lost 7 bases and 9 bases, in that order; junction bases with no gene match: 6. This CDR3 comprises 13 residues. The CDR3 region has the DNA TGTGCCAGCAATTCCGGACAGGGGCAAAAACTGTTTTTT. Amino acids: CASNSGQGQKLFF.

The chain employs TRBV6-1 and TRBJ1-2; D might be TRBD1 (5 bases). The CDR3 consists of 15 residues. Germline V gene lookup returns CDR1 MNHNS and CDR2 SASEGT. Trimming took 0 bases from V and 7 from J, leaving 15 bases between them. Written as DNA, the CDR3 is TGTGCCAGCAGTGAAGCGGCCGGGGGGACTGGTGGCTACACCTTC. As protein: CASSEAAGGTGGYTF.

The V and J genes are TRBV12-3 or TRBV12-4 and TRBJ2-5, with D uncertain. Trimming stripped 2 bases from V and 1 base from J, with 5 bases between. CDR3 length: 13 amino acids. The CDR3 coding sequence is TGTGCCAGCAGTTTACAGGTCCAAGAGACCCAGTACTTC. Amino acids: CASSLQVQETQYF.

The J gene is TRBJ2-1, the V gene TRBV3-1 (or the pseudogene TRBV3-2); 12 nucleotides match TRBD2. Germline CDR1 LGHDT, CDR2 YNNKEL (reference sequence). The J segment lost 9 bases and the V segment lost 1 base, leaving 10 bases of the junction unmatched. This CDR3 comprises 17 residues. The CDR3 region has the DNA TGTGCCAGCAGCCAAGCCCACCGGACTAGCGGGGTTGGTGAGCAGTTCTTC. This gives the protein CASSQAHRTSGVGEQFF.

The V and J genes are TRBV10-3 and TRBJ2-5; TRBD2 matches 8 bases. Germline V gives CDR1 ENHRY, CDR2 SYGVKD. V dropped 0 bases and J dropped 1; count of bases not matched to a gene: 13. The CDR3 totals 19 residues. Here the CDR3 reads CAISESVGAGGGSQETQYF. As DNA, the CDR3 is TGTGCCATCAGTGAGTCGGTTGGTGCGGGGGGAGGATCCCAAGAGACCCAGTACTTC.

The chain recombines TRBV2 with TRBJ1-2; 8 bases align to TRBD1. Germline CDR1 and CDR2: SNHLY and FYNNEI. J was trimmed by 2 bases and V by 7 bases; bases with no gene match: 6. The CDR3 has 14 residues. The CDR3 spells CASTQAGGNYGYTF. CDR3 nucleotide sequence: TGTGCCAGCACCCAGGCAGGGGGCAACTATGGCTACACCTTC.

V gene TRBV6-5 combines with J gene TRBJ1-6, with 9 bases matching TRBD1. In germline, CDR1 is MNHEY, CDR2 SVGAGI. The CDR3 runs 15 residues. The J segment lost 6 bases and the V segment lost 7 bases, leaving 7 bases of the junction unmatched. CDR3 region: CASTLGTGTNSPLHF. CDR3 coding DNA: TGTGCCAGCACCCTAGGGACAGGGACTAATTCACCCCTCCACTTT.

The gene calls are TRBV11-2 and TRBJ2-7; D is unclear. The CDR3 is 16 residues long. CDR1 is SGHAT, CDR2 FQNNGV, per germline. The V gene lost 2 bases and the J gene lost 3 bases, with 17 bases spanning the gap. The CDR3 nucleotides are TGTGCCAGCAGCTTATTATGGAGTAGCACGAGCTACGAGCAGTACTTC. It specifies CASSLLWSSTSYEQYF.

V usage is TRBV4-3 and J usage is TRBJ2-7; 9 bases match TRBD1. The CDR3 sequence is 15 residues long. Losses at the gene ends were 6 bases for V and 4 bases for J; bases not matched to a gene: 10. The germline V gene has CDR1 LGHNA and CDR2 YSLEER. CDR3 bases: TGCGCCAGCAGTCCCCCGGGACAGGGTAAGTACGAGCAGTACTTC. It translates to CASSPPGQGKYEQYF.

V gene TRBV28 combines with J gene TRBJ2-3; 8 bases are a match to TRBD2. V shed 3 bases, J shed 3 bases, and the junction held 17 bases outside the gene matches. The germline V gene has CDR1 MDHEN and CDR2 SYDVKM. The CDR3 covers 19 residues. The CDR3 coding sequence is TGTGCCAGCAGTTTCCCCGCCCCGAGCTCCGGGGGGGAAACAGATACGCAGTATTTT. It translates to CASSFPAPSSGGETDTQYF.

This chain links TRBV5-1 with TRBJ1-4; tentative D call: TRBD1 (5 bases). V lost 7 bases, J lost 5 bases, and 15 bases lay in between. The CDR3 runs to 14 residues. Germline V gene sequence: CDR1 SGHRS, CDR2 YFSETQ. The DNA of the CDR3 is TGCGCCAGCTCTACGGGGGGAATGAATGAAAAACTGTTTTTT. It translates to CASSTGGMNEKLFF.

In DNA, the CDR3 is TGTGCCAGCAGGATGGCCGGTAATCAGCCCCAGCATTTT. Translation: CASRMAGNQPQHF. The chain employs TRBV19 and TRBJ1-5; no clear D gene. Trimming shortened V by 9 bases and J by 4 bases, and 13 bases separated the two germline ends. The CDR3 is made up of 13 amino acids. The germline V gene has CDR1 LNHDA and CDR2 SQIVND (reference sequence).

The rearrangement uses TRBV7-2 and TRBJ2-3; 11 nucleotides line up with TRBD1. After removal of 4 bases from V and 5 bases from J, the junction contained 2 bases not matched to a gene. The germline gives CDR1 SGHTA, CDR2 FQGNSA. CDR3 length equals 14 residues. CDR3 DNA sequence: TGTGCCAGCAGCTCGGGACAGGGGGTAGATACGCAGTATTTT. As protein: CASSSGQGVDTQYF.

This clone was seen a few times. The CDR3 coding sequence is TGTGCCAGCAGTTACGTTGGGGGGCAAGAGACCCAGTACTTC. Translated: CASSYVGGQETQYF. The V call is TRBV6-5, the J call TRBJ2-5; the D gene is possibly TRBD2 (6 bases). V shed 2 bases and J shed 2 bases, with 9 bases lying between them. The CDR3 extends over 14 amino acids. Per germline, CDR1 MNHEY and CDR2 SVGAGI.

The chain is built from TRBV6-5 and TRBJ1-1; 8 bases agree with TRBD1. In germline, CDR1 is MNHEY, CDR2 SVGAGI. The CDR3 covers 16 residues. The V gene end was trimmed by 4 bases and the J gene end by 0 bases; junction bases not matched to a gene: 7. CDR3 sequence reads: CASSSQGVGMNTEAFF. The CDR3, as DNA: TGTGCCAGCAGTTCACAGGGGGTGGGGATGAACACTGAAGCTTTCTTT.

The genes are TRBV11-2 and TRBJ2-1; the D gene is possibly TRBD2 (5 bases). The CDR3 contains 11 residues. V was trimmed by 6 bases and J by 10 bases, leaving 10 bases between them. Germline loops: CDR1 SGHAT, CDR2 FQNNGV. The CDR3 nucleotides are TGTGCCAGCAGTCGGACTGTGGAGCAGTTCTTC. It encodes CASSRTVEQFF.

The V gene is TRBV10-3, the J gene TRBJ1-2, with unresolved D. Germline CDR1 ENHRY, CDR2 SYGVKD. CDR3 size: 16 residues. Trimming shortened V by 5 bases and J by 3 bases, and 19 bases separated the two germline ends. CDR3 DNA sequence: TGTGCCATCAGTCAACCCCATCTGGGAGACCACTATGGCTACACCTTC. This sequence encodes CAISQPHLGDHYGYTF.

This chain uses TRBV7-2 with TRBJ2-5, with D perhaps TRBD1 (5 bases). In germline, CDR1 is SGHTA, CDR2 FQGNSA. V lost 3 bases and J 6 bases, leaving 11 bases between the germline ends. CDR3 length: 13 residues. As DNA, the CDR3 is TGTGCCAGCAGCTTCTCGACAGATCAGACCCAGTACTTC. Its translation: CASSFSTDQTQYF. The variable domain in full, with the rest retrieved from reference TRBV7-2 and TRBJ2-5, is GAGVSQSPSNKVTEKGKDVELRCDPISGHTALYWYRQSLGQGLEFLIYFQGNSAPDKSGLPSDRFSAERTGGSVSTLTIQRTQQEDSAVYLCASSFSTDQTQYFGPGTRLLVL.

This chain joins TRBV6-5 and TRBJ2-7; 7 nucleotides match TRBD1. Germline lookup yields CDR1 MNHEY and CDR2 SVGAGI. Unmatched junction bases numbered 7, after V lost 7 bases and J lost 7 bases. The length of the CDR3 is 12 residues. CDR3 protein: CASIARGTEQYF. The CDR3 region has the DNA TGTGCCAGCATTGCCAGGGGGACGGAGCAGTACTTC.

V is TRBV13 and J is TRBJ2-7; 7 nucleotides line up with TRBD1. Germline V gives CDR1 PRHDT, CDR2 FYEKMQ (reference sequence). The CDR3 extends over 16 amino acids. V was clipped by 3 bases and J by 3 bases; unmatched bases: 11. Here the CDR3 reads CASSLVSGGPFYEQYF. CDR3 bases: TGTGCCAGCAGCTTGGTCTCAGGGGGACCCTTCTACGAGCAGTACTTC. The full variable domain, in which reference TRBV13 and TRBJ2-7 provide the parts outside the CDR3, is AAGVIQSPRHLIKEKRETATLKCYPIPRHDTVYWYQQGPGQDPQFLISFYEKMQSDKGSIPDRFSAQQFSDYHSELNMSSLELGDSALYFCASSLVSGGPFYEQYFGPGTRLTVT.

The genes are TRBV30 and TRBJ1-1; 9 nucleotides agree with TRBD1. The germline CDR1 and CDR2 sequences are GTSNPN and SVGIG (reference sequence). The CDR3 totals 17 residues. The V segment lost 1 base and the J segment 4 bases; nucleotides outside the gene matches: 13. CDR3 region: CAWSGLGTGRRFTEAFF. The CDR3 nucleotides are TGTGCCTGGAGTGGACTTGGGACAGGGAGAAGGTTCACTGAAGCTTTCTTT.